Detailed here is one TCR beta chain. The record originates from a study of blood T cell repertoires in COVID-19. Study-wide background: PBMCs, B-cell-depleted T cells, or T cells provided the cDNA or gDNA that made up the material.

Authors' analysis steps: Nucleated cell counts were estimated from reference gene primer amplification. The method was immunoSEQ multiplex PCR; TCRdb's version includes in-frame clones alone and lacks a portion of them. The V and J calls and clone size come from that table; D and trimming were worked out from the DNA. This repertoire shows roughly 250,000 clones, approximately 91% found once; its top ten account for 2% to 2.5%. The CDR3 loop spans 17 amino acids. Germline loops: CDR1 SGHAT, CDR2 FQNNGV. After removal of 3 bases from V and 1 base from J, the junction contained 8 bases not matched to a gene.

What was sequenced was peripheral blood. V gene TRBV11-2 combines with J gene TRBJ2-3; 9 positions match TRBD2. The receptor comes from a woman in her 40s who had recovered from COVID-19. The chain's CDR3 is CASSFLWTSEGTDTQYF. Written as DNA, the CDR3 is TGTGCCAGCAGCTTCCTCTGGACTAGCGAGGGCACAGATACGCAGTATTTT.